Following are 2 T cell receptor beta chains from one sample sequenced in a study of T cells in localized non-small cell lung cancer (dated by TCRdb to 2018 to 2021). Library generation was performed with the immunoSEQ multiplex PCR assay. Sourced from immuneACCESS, this table was stored by TCRdb with only in-frame sequences that have V and J called. A share of the clones is absent; for the studies checked, an unresolved V gene accounts for under half, and the remainder has no known explanation. The table for this sample lists 9,700 or so clones; about 44% of them were counted only once. The ten top clones hold roughly 3.8% of the sample. This specimen consisted of lymph node tissue, obtained before any cancer treatment. Receptors originate from a woman between 40 and 69 years old with stage I lung adenocarcinoma.

The chain uses TRBV9 and TRBJ1-4; 8 bases match TRBD1. CDR1 is SGDLS and CDR2 is YYNGEE in the germline V gene. The V and J ends lost 4 bases and 8 bases, in that order; junction bases with no gene match: 10. CDR3 length: 15 residues. This CDR3 reads CASSSQTGEGEKLFF. The CDR3 DNA follows: TGTGCCAGCAGCTCCCAGACAGGGGAGGGGGAAAAACTGTTTTTT.

The gene calls are TRBV9 and TRBJ2-2; D may be TRBD1 (6 bases). There are 17 residues in the CDR3. Germline lookup yields CDR1 SGDLS and CDR2 YYNGEE. Trimming stripped 2 bases from V and 6 bases from J, with 20 bases between. CDR3 in DNA: TGTGCCAGCAGCGTGGGAATAGACAGGACTGGGGCCGGGGAGCTGTTTTTT. It yields the protein CASSVGIDRTGAGELFF.